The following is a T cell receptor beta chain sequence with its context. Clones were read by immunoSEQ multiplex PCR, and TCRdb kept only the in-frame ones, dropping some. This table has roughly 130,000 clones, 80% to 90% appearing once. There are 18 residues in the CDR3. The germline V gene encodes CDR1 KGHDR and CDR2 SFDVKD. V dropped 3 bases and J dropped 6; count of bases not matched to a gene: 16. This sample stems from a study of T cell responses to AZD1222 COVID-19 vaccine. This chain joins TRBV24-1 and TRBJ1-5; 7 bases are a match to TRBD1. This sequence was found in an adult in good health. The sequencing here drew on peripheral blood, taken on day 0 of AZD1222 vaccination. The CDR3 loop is CATSDIQITGAISQPQHF. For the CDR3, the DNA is TGTGCCACCAGTGATATCCAGATTACAGGGGCTATTAGTCAGCCCCAGCATTTT.